The 25 T cell receptor beta chains in this list originate from one sample, sequenced in a study of blood T cell repertoires in COVID-19. TCRdb keeps only in-frame clones here, not all; method: immunoSEQ multiplex PCR. The sample shows 130,000 to 150,000 clones, over 80% of them seen only once. The source material was peripheral blood. These receptors were obtained from a man aged 50 or older who had recovered from COVID-19.

V gene TRBV7-6 combines with J gene TRBJ1-6, with D maybe TRBD1 (5 bases). In germline, CDR1 is SGHVS, CDR2 FNYEAQ. This CDR3 spans 13 amino acids. V was pared by 3 bases and J by 10 bases, with 10 bases between. CDR3: CASSFDRGSPLHF. CDR3 nucleotides: TGTGCCAGCAGCTTTGATAGGGGCTCACCCCTCCACTTT.

Here the CDR3 DNA reads TGTGCCAGCAGTTACTCCGCGGGCGCCTTGGACGAGCAGTACTTC. Protein sequence: CASSYSAGALDEQYF. The chain recombines TRBV6-5 with TRBJ2-7; a weak D match, TRBD2 (5 bases). Germline values: CDR1 MNHEY, CDR2 SVGAGI. Trimming took 0 bases from V and 5 from J, leaving 14 bases between them. The CDR3 spans 15 residues.

Only one count was recorded for this clone. The V gene is TRBV5-1, the J gene TRBJ2-1; D is possibly TRBD1 (5 bases). CDR1 and CDR2 from the germline V gene are SGHRS and YFSETQ. Trimming left V 0 bases short and J 9 bases short, with 16 bases between. The CDR3 has 15 residues. CDR3 sequence reads: CASSLGLQGAVEQFF. CDR3 nucleotides: TGCGCCAGCAGCTTGGGGTTGCAAGGGGCGGTTGAGCAGTTCTTC.

The V and J genes are TRBV30 and TRBJ2-5; possible D gene TRBD1, 5 bases. This CDR3 region has 11 residues. Trimming removed 5 bases from V and 3 bases from J, with 7 bases in between. Germline assignment: CDR1 GTSNPN and CDR2 SVGIG (reference sequence). DNA of the CDR3: TGTGCCTGGGCAGGGAAAGAGACCCAGTACTTC. Translation: CAWAGKETQYF.

The chain combines TRBV9 with TRBJ1-2; 7 positions agree with TRBD1. V shed 0 bases, J shed 2 bases, and the junction held 10 bases outside the gene matches. Germline CDR1 SGDLS, CDR2 YYNGEE. This CDR3 has 17 amino acids. CDR3 nucleotide sequence: TGTGCCAGCAGCGTAGCAGGGGGACGGAGCAGGAACTATGGCTACACCTTC. It yields the protein CASSVAGGRSRNYGYTF.

The V and J genes are TRBV18 and TRBJ1-1, with TRBD1 as a possible D gene (5 bases). Trimming took 6 bases from V and 1 from J, leaving 9 bases between them. Germline V gene lookup returns CDR1 KGHSH and CDR2 LQKENI. The CDR3 consists of 13 residues. As DNA, the CDR3 is TGTGCCAGCTCCCGCGGACAGAACACTGAAGCTTTCTTT. Its protein product is CASSRGQNTEAFF.

The table lists this clone with a few counts. V is TRBV7-2 and J is TRBJ2-1, with D unclear. Germline V gene lookup returns CDR1 SGHTA and CDR2 FQGNSA. This CDR3 is built from 15 residues. Trimming took off 4 bases at V and 6 bases at J, with 16 bases between the two ends. CDR3 loop: CASSSVIGSGNEQFF. Written as DNA, the CDR3 is TGTGCCAGCAGCTCAGTCATCGGCTCGGGCAATGAGCAGTTCTTC.

The chain links TRBV5-1 to TRBJ2-3, with 8 bases lining up with TRBD2. CDR3 size: 15 residues. Germline V gene lookup returns CDR1 SGHRS and CDR2 YFSETQ. Trimming cost V 0 bases and J 2 bases; bases outside gene matches: 2. The CDR3 sequence: CASSLVRGATDTQYF. The CDR3 DNA is TGCGCCAGCAGCTTGGTGCGGGGGGCCACAGATACGCAGTATTTT.

The CDR3 bases are TGCAGCGTTATCGAGAAGGGGATGGGCAATCAGCCCCAGCATTTT. Translation gives CSVIEKGMGNQPQHF. V is TRBV29-1 and J is TRBJ1-5, with a tentative D call TRBD1 (5 bases). The germline V and J ends were trimmed by 5 bases and 2 bases, with 16 bases remaining between them. Per the germline V gene, CDR1 is SQVTM and CDR2 is ANQGSEA. The CDR3 contains 15 residues.

This rearrangement joins TRBV3-1 (or the pseudogene TRBV3-2) to TRBJ2-2; D remains ambiguous. Germline lookup yields CDR1 LGHDT and CDR2 YNNKEL (reference sequence). Trimming cost V 2 bases and J 7 bases, with 8 bases left between them. The CDR3 consists of 13 residues. The CDR3: CASSQIQIGELFF. The DNA of the CDR3 is TGTGCCAGCAGCCAAATCCAGATCGGGGAGCTGTTTTTT.

The chain recombines TRBV5-4 with TRBJ2-3, with 11 bases matching TRBD2. V gave up 4 bases and J gave up 2 bases; unmatched junction bases: 3. The CDR3 length is 15 residues. Per germline, CDR1 SGHNT and CDR2 YYREEE (reference sequence). The CDR3 reads CASSGGLADTDTQYF. CDR3 bases: TGTGCCAGCAGCGGGGGACTAGCGGACACAGATACGCAGTATTTT.

This chain links TRBV5-6 with TRBJ1-1, with 9 bases aligning to TRBD1. Trimming took 1 base from V and 5 from J; bases not matched to a gene: 3. The CDR3 sequence is 14 residues long. Germline CDR1 SGHDT, CDR2 YYEEEE. As DNA, the CDR3 is TGTGCCAGCAGCTTGCGGGACAGGGTAACTGAAGCTTTCTTT. Its protein is CASSLRDRVTEAFF.

The gene calls are TRBV4-2 and TRBJ1-4; 9 positions match TRBD1. CDR1 is LGHNA, CDR2 YNFKEQ, per germline. This CDR3 is 16 amino acids long. Germline trimming cut 3 bases from V and 8 bases from J; bases unmatched to any gene: 10. DNA for the CDR3: TGTGCCAGCAGCCAGGTTGGGACAGGGTCTTTCGAAAAACTGTTTTTT. Encoded protein: CASSQVGTGSFEKLFF.

The chain has TRBV2 and TRBJ2-6; D is ambiguous. Trimming took 3 bases from V and 2 from J, leaving 11 bases between them. The length of the CDR3 is 16 residues. CDR1 is SNHLY and CDR2 is FYNNEI in the germline V gene. The DNA for the CDR3 is TGTGCCAGCAGTGAGATGGTGGCCCCTGGGGCCAACGTCCTGACTTTC. This encodes CASSEMVAPGANVLTF.

This clone was seen more than once but under ten times. The chain uses TRBV14 and TRBJ2-4, with D unclear. Germline V gives CDR1 SGHDN, CDR2 FVKESK. This CDR3 has 14 residues. Trimming removed 1 base at V and 6 bases at J, with 10 bases between. The CDR3: CASSQVGRINIQYF. CDR3 DNA sequence: TGTGCCAGCAGCCAAGTGGGCAGGATAAACATTCAGTACTTC. Drawing the rest from reference TRBV14 and TRBJ2-4, the complete variable domain is EAGVTQFPSHSVIEKGQTVTLRCDPISGHDNLYWYRRVMGKEIKFLLHFVKESKQDESGMPNNRFLAERTGGTYSTLKVQPAELEDSGVYFCASSQVGRINIQYFGAGTRLSVL.

The J gene is TRBJ1-3, the V gene TRBV5-4; D possibly corresponds to TRBD1 (5 bases). Germline-derived CDR1 and CDR2 are SGHNT and YYREEE (reference sequence). This CDR3 is 16 amino acids long. Trimming shortened V by 3 bases and J by 0 bases, and 13 bases separated the two germline ends. The CDR3 coding sequence is TGTGCCAGCAGCTGGGGCAGGGCCTTCTCTGGAAACACCATATATTTT. Its translation is CASSWGRAFSGNTIYF.

This chain links TRBV4-3 with TRBJ2-1, with D perhaps matching TRBD2 (6 bases). This CDR3 region has 15 residues. V shed 0 bases and J shed 7 bases, with 13 bases lying between them. The germline V gene has CDR1 LGHNA and CDR2 YSLEER. This CDR3 reads CASSQDFGGRNEQFF. Here the CDR3 DNA reads TGCGCCAGCAGCCAAGATTTCGGGGGTCGGAATGAGCAGTTCTTC.

This clone occurred once. V is TRBV7-2 and J is TRBJ2-7, with 8 bases aligning to TRBD2. V shed 4 bases and J 0 bases; nucleotides not matched to a gene: 5. The CDR3 is made up of 15 amino acids. From germline, CDR1 is SGHTA and CDR2 FQGNSA. In DNA, the CDR3 is TGTGCCAGCAGCTCATCCGGGACTAGCTCCTACGAGCAGTACTTC. Encoded protein: CASSSSGTSSYEQYF.

This clone came up a few times. This chain links TRBV19 with TRBJ1-4; no firm D call. The germline gives CDR1 LNHDA, CDR2 SQIVND (reference sequence). This CDR3 region has 14 residues. V gave up 5 bases and J gave up 2 bases, with 9 bases separating them. CDR3 nucleotides: TGTGCCAGTAGTTCGCAGAACACTAATGAAAAACTGTTTTTT. Encoded protein: CASSSQNTNEKLFF.

V is TRBV7-9 and J is TRBJ2-7, with D perhaps TRBD2 (5 bases). V was cut by 2 bases and J by 2 bases, with 13 bases left in between. The V gene's germline CDR1 is SEHNR and CDR2 FQNEAQ (reference sequence). The CDR3 consists of 15 residues. The CDR3 sequence is CASSLTGAEPYEQYF. The CDR3 DNA reads TGTGCCAGCAGCTTAACTGGAGCGGAACCCTACGAGCAGTACTTC.

This clone has only one observation. Mismatch with germline at one junction end may stem from a read error. The V call is TRBV19, the J call TRBJ1-5; no clear D. CDR1 and CDR2 from the germline V gene are LNHDA and SQIVND (reference sequence). This CDR3 is built from 15 residues. CDR3 loop: CASSMDRHLGQAQHF. CDR3 bases: TGTGCCAGTAGTATGGATAGGCATTTAGGTCAGGCCCAGCATTTT. The variable domain in full, with the rest retrieved from reference TRBV19 and TRBJ1-5, is DGGITQSPKYLFRKEGQNVTLSCEQNLNHDAMYWYRQDPGQGLRLIYYSQIVNDFQKGDIAEGYSVSREKKESFPLTVTSAQKNPTAFYLCASSMDRHLGQAQHFGDGTRLSIL.

V is TRBV19 and J is TRBJ1-5, with 12 bases fitting TRBD1. Trimming cost V 6 bases and J 5 bases; bases outside gene matches: 11. The CDR3 contains 17 residues. Germline CDR1 is LNHDA and CDR2 is SQIVND (reference sequence). Here the CDR3 DNA reads TGTGCCAGTAGCAAACTACCGGGACAGGGGGCAGATCAGCCCCAGCATTTT. Its translation: CASSKLPGQGADQPQHF.

V usage is TRBV10-2 and J usage is TRBJ2-3; TRBD1 matches 8 bases. CDR1 WSHSY and CDR2 SAAADI come from the germline V gene. After removal of 5 bases from V and 6 bases from J, the junction contained 4 bases not matched to a gene. The CDR3 is 13 amino acids. In nucleotides, the CDR3 is TGCGCCAGCAGTCAGGGGGCCAGGGATACGCAGTATTTT. Protein sequence: CASSQGARDTQYF.

The chain employs TRBV11-3 and TRBJ2-3; no firm D call. Trimming removed 4 bases at V and 2 bases at J, with 4 bases between. Germline V lookup: CDR1 SGHNT, CDR2 YENEEA. The CDR3 sequence is 12 residues long. CDR3 sequence reads: CASSYNTDTQYF. The CDR3 DNA is TGTGCCAGCAGCTACAACACAGATACGCAGTATTTT.

This clone was recorded only once. This chain links TRBV6-5 with TRBJ2-7; D gene unclear. V shed 0 bases and J shed 4 bases, with 16 bases lying between them. CDR3 length equals 16 residues. Germline values: CDR1 MNHEY, CDR2 SVGAGI. The CDR3 reads CASSYSLQAQTYEQYF. Here the CDR3 DNA reads TGTGCCAGCAGTTACTCCTTGCAGGCCCAAACTTACGAGCAGTACTTC.